These 15 T cell receptor beta chains were all obtained from the same sample, sequenced in a study of blood T cell repertoires in COVID-19. Repertoires were generated with immunoSEQ multiplex PCR, while TCRdb's copy carries only in-frame clones and drops some. Among approximately 180,000 clones listed, more than 80% were seen once. Sample: PBMCs or T cells enriched from blood (not recorded which). These receptors were obtained from a man aged 35 to 55 who had recovered from COVID-19.

The V gene is TRBV7-2, the J gene TRBJ2-7; the D gene is possibly TRBD2 (5 bases). There are 17 residues in the CDR3. Per the germline V gene, CDR1 is SGHTA and CDR2 is FQGNSA. Between the trimmed V and J ends, which lost 7 bases and 5 bases, there was a span of 27 bases. In DNA, the CDR3 is TGTGCCAGCACCTCGTTGTGGGGTGGGGAGCGAGTACACGAGCAGTACTTC. This encodes CASTSLWGGERVHEQYF.

The chain carries TRBV27 and TRBJ2-7; TRBD1 is a possible D gene (6 bases). Trimming removed 5 bases from V and 7 bases from J, with 15 bases in between. Germline V lookup: CDR1 MNHEY, CDR2 SMNVEV (reference sequence). This CDR3 has 13 amino acids. The CDR3 DNA reads as TGTGCCAGCAGTCCAGGGGCAGGGTGGGAGCAGTACTTC. It specifies CASSPGAGWEQYF.

The rearrangement links TRBV7-3 to TRBJ1-2; 7 bases line up with TRBD1. V lost 5 bases to trimming and J lost 3 bases; unmatched junction nucleotides: 6. The CDR3 has 14 amino acids. The germline V gene has CDR1 SGHTA and CDR2 FQGTGA. The CDR3 loop reads CASSPTGEDYGYTF. The CDR3 region has the DNA TGTGCCAGCAGCCCTACAGGGGAGGACTATGGCTACACCTTC.

The CDR3 nucleotides read TGTGCCAGCAGCCAAGGTGGAGGGTTTGGTGAGCAGTTCTTC. This encodes CASSQGGGFGEQFF. This chain uses TRBV3-1 (or the pseudogene TRBV3-2) with TRBJ2-1, with D tentatively TRBD2 (6 bases). The CDR3 contains 14 residues. Trimming pared 1 base from V and 9 bases from J, leaving 13 bases between. Germline V gene lookup returns CDR1 LGHDT and CDR2 YNNKEL (reference sequence).

The chain links TRBV18 to TRBJ1-4, with D perhaps matching TRBD1 (5 bases). The germline V gene has CDR1 KGHSH and CDR2 LQKENI. This CDR3 region has 16 residues. The V and J ends lost 3 bases and 8 bases respectively, with 19 bases between them. CDR3: CASSPRGAGAGEKLFF. CDR3 in DNA: TGTGCCAGCTCACCCCGCGGTGCTGGGGCCGGGGAAAAACTGTTTTTT.

This chain joins TRBV5-4 and TRBJ1-5, with D uncertain. The CDR3 runs 15 residues. The V and J ends lost 1 base and 0 bases respectively, with 8 bases between them. Per the germline V gene, CDR1 is SGHNT and CDR2 is YYREEE (reference sequence). CDR3 sequence reads: CASSLFPDSNQPQHF. The CDR3 DNA follows: TGTGCCAGCAGCTTGTTTCCAGATAGCAATCAGCCCCAGCATTTT.

This clone occurred many times. The chain uses TRBV11-3 and TRBJ2-7, with a tentative D call TRBD2 (6 bases). The CDR3 consists of 13 residues. Trimming took off 10 bases at V and 0 bases at J, with 13 bases between the two ends. The germline V gene encodes CDR1 SGHNT and CDR2 YENEEA. This CDR3 is CATSDGSSYEQYF. The DNA of the CDR3 is TGTGCCACCTCGGACGGGAGCTCCTACGAGCAGTACTTC. Filled out from reference TRBV11-3 and TRBJ2-7, the complete variable domain reads EAGVVQSPRYKIIEKKQPVAFWCNPISGHNTLYWYLQNLGQGPELLIRYENEEAVDDSQLPKDRFSAERLKGVDSTLKIQPAELGDSAVYLCATSDGSSYEQYFGPGTRLTVT.

The chain recombines TRBV7-3 with TRBJ2-6, with a possible D match to TRBD2 (6 bases). The ends were cut back, 4 bases at V and 2 bases at J, with 9 bases in the middle. Germline V gene data show CDR1 as SGHTA and CDR2 as FQGTGA. There are 15 residues in the CDR3. CDR3 nucleotides: TGTGCCAGCAGCTCGACGGGGGCTGGGGCCAACGTCCTGACTTTC. Amino acids: CASSSTGAGANVLTF.

The chain joins TRBV30 to TRBJ1-1; 7 nucleotides align to TRBD1. This CDR3 has 13 residues. With V trimmed by 5 bases and J by 6 bases, 9 bases remained unmatched. CDR1 GTSNPN and CDR2 SVGIG come from the germline V gene (reference sequence). Here the CDR3 reads CAWSRDSWAEAFF. The DNA for the CDR3 is TGTGCCTGGTCCCGGGACAGTTGGGCTGAAGCTTTCTTT.

Here the CDR3 DNA reads TGTGCCACCAGTGATTGGGTGGGCCTCCAAGAGACCCAGTACTTC. Translated: CATSDWVGLQETQYF. The rearrangement joins TRBV24-1 to TRBJ2-5; D gene unclear. V gave up 2 bases and J gave up 1 base, with 10 bases separating them. CDR3 length equals 15 residues. Germline loops: CDR1 KGHDR, CDR2 SFDVKD.

The chain combines TRBV7-9 with TRBJ2-2; D remains ambiguous. The CDR3 contains 15 residues. Trimming left V 1 base short and J 2 bases short, with 8 bases between. Germline loops: CDR1 SEHNR, CDR2 FQNEAQ (reference sequence). The CDR3 region has the DNA TGTGCCAGCAGCTTAGTTCCAGGCAACACCGGGGAGCTGTTTTTT. Amino acid sequence: CASSLVPGNTGELFF.

The gene calls are TRBV9 and TRBJ2-7; 7 bases map to TRBD2. The CDR3 length is 16 residues. With 0 bases clipped from V and 7 bases from J, the junction kept 13 bases outside the gene matches. The germline V gene encodes CDR1 SGDLS and CDR2 YYNGEE. The CDR3 reads CASSVEGRGTVGEQYF. The CDR3 DNA reads as TGTGCCAGCAGCGTAGAGGGGCGGGGGACTGTCGGGGAGCAGTACTTC.

The chain uses TRBV24-1 and TRBJ2-7; D remains unclear. The germline gives CDR1 KGHDR, CDR2 SFDVKD. V shed 5 bases and J shed 3 bases, with 13 bases lying between them. The CDR3 is 14 residues long. The CDR3 sequence is CATSGAPTFYEQYF. In nucleotides, the CDR3 is TGTGCCACCAGTGGCGCGCCTACCTTCTACGAGCAGTACTTC.

Of note for this clone: At one boundary the junction diverges from the germline segment, which might be a read error. V is TRBV3-1 (or the pseudogene TRBV3-2) and J is TRBJ2-7; the D gene is possibly TRBD1 (6 bases). In germline, CDR1 is LGHDT, CDR2 YNNKEL (reference sequence). CDR3 length: 11 amino acids. In DNA, the CDR3 is TGTGCCAGCAGCATTCAGGGGCCCCTCTTCTTC. The encoded protein is CASSIQGPLFF.

The chain joins TRBV27 to TRBJ1-5, with D hard to call. CDR1 and CDR2 (germline): MNHEY, SMNVEV (reference sequence). CDR3 length: 13 amino acids. V lost 5 bases and J 5 bases, leaving 10 bases between the germline ends. This CDR3 is CASSKSSYQPQHF. The DNA for the CDR3 is TGTGCCAGCAGTAAATCCAGTTATCAGCCCCAGCATTTT.